The 20 T cell receptor beta chains below were found in one sample sequenced in a study of T cell changes during pregnancy in multiple sclerosis. Sequencing used immunoSEQ multiplex PCR; TCRdb keeps in-frame clones, though not all of them. The table lists approximately 50,000 clones, about 90% of them singletons. This sample comprised CD4+ T cells from peripheral blood mononuclear cells, obtained after pregnancy. The receptor set was obtained from a female donor with multiple sclerosis, enrolled in a pregnancy study.

The rearrangement joins TRBV2 to TRBJ2-7, with D maybe TRBD1 (5 bases). Deletions cut 5 bases from V and 0 bases from J, with 8 bases between. Looked up from germline, CDR1 is SNHLY and CDR2 is FYNNEI. This CDR3 has 13 amino acids. CDR3 in DNA: TGTGCCAGCAGTCTGACAGTCTCCTACGAGCAGTACTTC. This gives the protein CASSLTVSYEQYF.

The rearrangement links TRBV7-6 to TRBJ1-6; 7 bases are a match to TRBD1. This CDR3 is 15 amino acids long. Per the germline V gene, CDR1 is SGHVS and CDR2 is FNYEAQ. Trimming cost V 5 bases and J 6 bases; bases outside gene matches: 7. The CDR3: CASSPTGQFNSPLHF. For the CDR3, the DNA is TGTGCCAGCAGCCCTACGGGACAGTTTAATTCACCCCTCCACTTT.

J is TRBJ2-1 and V is TRBV10-3; 11 positions agree with TRBD2. This CDR3 has 15 residues. The ends lost 0 bases at V and 8 bases at J; junction bases unmatched: 3. CDR1 and CDR2 (germline): ENHRY, SYGVKD. This chain's CDR3 is CAISESGSGRDEQFF. In DNA, the CDR3 is TGTGCCATCAGTGAGTCAGGTAGCGGGAGGGATGAGCAGTTCTTC.

The chain is built from TRBV5-1 and TRBJ2-1; 12 bases are shared with TRBD2. CDR1 and CDR2 (germline): SGHRS, YFSETQ. The CDR3 sequence is 14 residues long. V shed 6 bases, J shed 9 bases, and the junction held 7 bases outside the gene matches. CDR3 nucleotide sequence: TGCGCCAGCACTCTAGCGGGAGGGGAGGGTGAGCAGTTCTTC. Translating it yields CASTLAGGEGEQFF.

The chain links TRBV4-2 to TRBJ1-2, with 9 positions matching TRBD1. This CDR3 has 14 amino acids. V lost 2 bases to trimming and J lost 10 bases; unmatched junction nucleotides: 8. CDR1 is LGHNA and CDR2 is YNFKEQ in the germline V gene. CDR3 DNA: TGTGCCAGCAGCCAATTAGACAGGGGGGAAGTCTACACCTTC. Its translation: CASSQLDRGEVYTF.

The chain uses TRBV6-6 and TRBJ2-2, with a possible D match to TRBD1 (6 bases). Trimming cost V 2 bases and J 4 bases, with 14 bases left between them. The CDR3 has 16 amino acids. Germline CDR1 is MNHNY and CDR2 is SVGAGI (reference sequence). The CDR3 here is CASSYPRGRATGELFF. For the CDR3, the DNA is TGTGCCAGCAGTTACCCCAGGGGCAGGGCCACCGGGGAGCTGTTTTTT.

The rearrangement uses TRBV6-4 and TRBJ2-2; possibly TRBD2 for D (5 bases). The length of the CDR3 is 13 residues. The germline V gene encodes CDR1 MRHNA and CDR2 SNTAGT. Trimming cost V 4 bases and J 4 bases, with 7 bases left between them. CDR3 in amino acids: CASSATSTGELFF. DNA for the CDR3: TGTGCCAGCAGTGCAACTAGCACCGGGGAGCTGTTTTTT.

This clone appeared once. A junction end diverges from the germline sequence, so it may reflect a read error. This sequence joins TRBV7-7 and TRBJ2-1; tentative D call: TRBD2 (5 bases). This CDR3 spans 13 amino acids. Germline loops: CDR1 SSHAT, CDR2 FNYEAQ (reference sequence). CDR3 loop: CASSLTRNNEQFF. As DNA, the CDR3 is TGTGCTAGCAGTCTTACTAGAAACAATGAGCAGTTCTTC.

This chain links TRBV12-2 with TRBJ1-5; TRBD1 was called by the table and not checked on the DNA. TRBV12-2 is given as a pseudogene. This CDR3 is built from 12 residues. Here the CDR3 DNA reads TGTGCAAGTCGTCGGGACAGGGTGCCCCAGCATTTT. Its translation: CASRRDRVPQHF.

The chain joins TRBV5-1 to TRBJ2-5; 8 bases are a match to TRBD1. The CDR3 runs to 16 residues. The V gene's germline CDR1 is SGHRS and CDR2 YFSETQ. Trimming cost V 4 bases and J 1 base; bases outside gene matches: 9. The CDR3 loop reads CASSTSGTGVQETQYF. The CDR3, as DNA: TGCGCCAGCAGCACCTCCGGGACAGGAGTCCAAGAGACCCAGTACTTC. Using reference TRBV5-1 and TRBJ2-5 for the parts outside the CDR3, the full variable domain is KAGVTQTPRYLIKTRGQQVTLSCSPISGHRSVSWYQQTPGQGLQFLFEYFSETQRNKGNFPGRFSGRQFSNSRSEMNVSTLELGDSALYLCASSTSGTGVQETQYFGPGTRLLVL.

The chain links TRBV19 to TRBJ2-7; 9 bases align to TRBD1. CDR1 LNHDA and CDR2 SQIVND come from the germline V gene (reference sequence). The CDR3 is made up of 15 amino acids. V shed 3 bases, J shed 3 bases, and the junction held 6 bases outside the gene matches. CDR3 sequence: CASSIVGQGDYEQYF. The CDR3 DNA reads TGTGCCAGTAGTATTGTGGGACAGGGCGACTACGAGCAGTACTTC.

The chain is built from TRBV5-6 and TRBJ1-5; 9 nucleotides line up with TRBD1. The CDR3 spans 14 residues. Trimming at V came to 7 bases and at J to 6 bases, leaving 8 bases not matched to a gene. Germline V gene data show CDR1 as SGHDT and CDR2 as YYEEEE. Here the CDR3 DNA reads TGTGCCAGCGGGGTACAGGGGGCAGGTCAGCCCCAGCATTTT. This encodes CASGVQGAGQPQHF.

The table lists this clone with a few counts. This chain connects TRBV29-1 to TRBJ1-5, with D uncertain. Between the trimmed V and J ends, which lost 4 bases and 6 bases, there was a span of 13 bases. The CDR3 runs 13 residues. Germline values: CDR1 SQVTM, CDR2 ANQGSEA. CDR3 bases: TGCAGCGTTGCTGATATAACTTTTCAGCCCCAGCATTTT. This translates into CSVADITFQPQHF.

The genes are TRBV28 and TRBJ1-2, with D unclear. The CDR3 covers 15 residues. Germline-derived CDR1 and CDR2 are MDHEN and SYDVKM. V shed 4 bases and J shed 4 bases, with 16 bases lying between them. Written as DNA, the CDR3 is TGTGCCAGCAGTTCACCCAAGGCGGCGAGCTATGGCTACACCTTC. Translation gives CASSSPKAASYGYTF.

This clone was recorded only once. V is TRBV6-5 and J is TRBJ2-1; D is undetermined. V lost 4 bases and J lost 7, with 8 bases in between. Germline loops: CDR1 MNHEY, CDR2 SVGAGI. This CDR3 has 12 amino acids. CDR3 nucleotides: TGTGCCAGCAGTTCCCCCCGGAATGAGCAGTTCTTC. Encoded protein: CASSSPRNEQFF.

This sequence joins TRBV9 and TRBJ2-3; TRBD2 matches at 9 bases. The germline V gene encodes CDR1 SGDLS and CDR2 YYNGEE. The V gene end was trimmed by 4 bases and the J gene end by 0 bases; junction bases not matched to a gene: 6. This CDR3 is built from 16 residues. CDR3 DNA: TGTGCCAGCAGCCCGCGGCTAGCGGGGAGCACAGATACGCAGTATTTT. This translates into CASSPRLAGSTDTQYF.

This clone appeared a single time. CDR3 sequence reads: CASSYFEREYEQYF. The CDR3 coding sequence is TGTGCCAGCAGTTACTTCGAGCGGGAGTACGAGCAGTACTTC. The J gene is TRBJ2-7, the V gene TRBV6-5; 8 nucleotides line up with TRBD2. The CDR3 runs 14 residues. Trimming took 1 base from V and 4 from J; bases not matched to a gene: 3. Germline V gene data show CDR1 as MNHEY and CDR2 as SVGAGI.

The J gene is TRBJ2-3, the V gene TRBV7-2; 14 bases map to TRBD2. The CDR3 contains 16 residues. In germline, CDR1 is SGHTA, CDR2 FQGNSA. After removal of 3 bases from V and 5 bases from J, the junction contained 4 bases not matched to a gene. As DNA, the CDR3 is TGTGCCAGCAGCTTCCCGGGACTAGCGGGGGTAGATACGCAGTATTTT. It codes for CASSFPGLAGVDTQYF.

The chain joins TRBV6-6 to TRBJ1-5, with 9 positions matching TRBD1. Germline CDR1 MNHNY, CDR2 SVGAGI (reference sequence). Losses at the gene ends were 5 bases for V and 4 bases for J; bases not matched to a gene: 6. There are 15 residues in the CDR3. In DNA form, the CDR3 reads TGTGCCAGCAGTAAACAGGGGGCGCTTAATCAGCCCCAGCATTTT. This sequence encodes CASSKQGALNQPQHF.

V gene TRBV2 combines with J gene TRBJ2-1; 16 bases map to TRBD2. The J segment lost 5 bases and the V segment lost 6 bases, leaving 10 bases of the junction unmatched. Germline V gives CDR1 SNHLY, CDR2 FYNNEI. CDR3 length: 18 residues. The CDR3 loop reads CASRGTSGRALMDNEQFF. CDR3 DNA: TGTGCCAGCAGGGGGACTAGCGGGAGGGCCCTCATGGACAATGAGCAGTTCTTC.